This T cell receptor (beta chain) was recovered during a study of CD8+CD57+ T cells in acquired aplastic anemia. Study-level information: The mean DNA yield obtained from sorted CD4+ and CD8+ cells came to roughly 3 ug.

Patients selected for sequencing had displayed CD8+CD57+ cell expansion by flow cytometry. V lost 0 bases to trimming and J lost 8 bases, with 15 bases between them. This CDR3 comprises 15 residues. Germline values: CDR1 SGDLS, CDR2 YYNGEE. In the case of this clonotype: Its antigen remains unidentified.

The template for TCR beta VDJ and CDR3 sequence profiling was genomic DNA. Via MiXCR, TCRdb re-called the reads, giving one row per CDR3 protein. The table includes some 160,000 distinct CDR3 sequences, 40% to 50% detected once. Study-wide results and limits: A set of roughly 27 CD8+ CDR3 sequences was shared between patients and controls, and these sequences appeared highly expressed in patients.

The sample consisted of sorted CD4+, CD8+, or CD8+CD57+ T cells (not recorded which) from PBMCs. V usage is TRBV9 and J usage is TRBJ1-5; D might be TRBD1 (5 bases). The clonotype was recovered from a human donor with aplastic anemia. The CDR3, as DNA: TGTGCCAGCAGCGTAGGGGCAGGGAATGTTGAGCCCCAGCATTTT. This gives the protein CASSVGAGNVEPQHF.